This T cell receptor (beta chain) was observed in a study of T-cell memory formation after mild COVID-19. Unmatched junction bases numbered 12, after V lost 1 base and J lost 0 bases. The germline CDR1 and CDR2 sequences are LGHNA and YNFKEQ. This CDR3 spans 18 amino acids. Via MiXCR, TCRdb re-called the 5' RACE reads, giving one row per CDR3 protein. Counted here are 300,000 to 400,000 distinct CDR3 sequences, around 27% occurring once; the ten biggest clones make up approximately 13%. The source material was PBMCs or a T cell subset sorted from them (not recorded which). The rearrangement links TRBV4-2 to TRBJ2-7, with 7 bases fitting TRBD2. This TCR came from an adult woman who had mild COVID-19 (a few samples of this study predate the infection). Cell type and time point are not known. CDR3: CASSQGRGRGPSSYEQYF. For the CDR3, the DNA is TGTGCCAGCAGCCAAGGCCGAGGGAGGGGTCCCAGCTCCTACGAGCAGTACTTC.